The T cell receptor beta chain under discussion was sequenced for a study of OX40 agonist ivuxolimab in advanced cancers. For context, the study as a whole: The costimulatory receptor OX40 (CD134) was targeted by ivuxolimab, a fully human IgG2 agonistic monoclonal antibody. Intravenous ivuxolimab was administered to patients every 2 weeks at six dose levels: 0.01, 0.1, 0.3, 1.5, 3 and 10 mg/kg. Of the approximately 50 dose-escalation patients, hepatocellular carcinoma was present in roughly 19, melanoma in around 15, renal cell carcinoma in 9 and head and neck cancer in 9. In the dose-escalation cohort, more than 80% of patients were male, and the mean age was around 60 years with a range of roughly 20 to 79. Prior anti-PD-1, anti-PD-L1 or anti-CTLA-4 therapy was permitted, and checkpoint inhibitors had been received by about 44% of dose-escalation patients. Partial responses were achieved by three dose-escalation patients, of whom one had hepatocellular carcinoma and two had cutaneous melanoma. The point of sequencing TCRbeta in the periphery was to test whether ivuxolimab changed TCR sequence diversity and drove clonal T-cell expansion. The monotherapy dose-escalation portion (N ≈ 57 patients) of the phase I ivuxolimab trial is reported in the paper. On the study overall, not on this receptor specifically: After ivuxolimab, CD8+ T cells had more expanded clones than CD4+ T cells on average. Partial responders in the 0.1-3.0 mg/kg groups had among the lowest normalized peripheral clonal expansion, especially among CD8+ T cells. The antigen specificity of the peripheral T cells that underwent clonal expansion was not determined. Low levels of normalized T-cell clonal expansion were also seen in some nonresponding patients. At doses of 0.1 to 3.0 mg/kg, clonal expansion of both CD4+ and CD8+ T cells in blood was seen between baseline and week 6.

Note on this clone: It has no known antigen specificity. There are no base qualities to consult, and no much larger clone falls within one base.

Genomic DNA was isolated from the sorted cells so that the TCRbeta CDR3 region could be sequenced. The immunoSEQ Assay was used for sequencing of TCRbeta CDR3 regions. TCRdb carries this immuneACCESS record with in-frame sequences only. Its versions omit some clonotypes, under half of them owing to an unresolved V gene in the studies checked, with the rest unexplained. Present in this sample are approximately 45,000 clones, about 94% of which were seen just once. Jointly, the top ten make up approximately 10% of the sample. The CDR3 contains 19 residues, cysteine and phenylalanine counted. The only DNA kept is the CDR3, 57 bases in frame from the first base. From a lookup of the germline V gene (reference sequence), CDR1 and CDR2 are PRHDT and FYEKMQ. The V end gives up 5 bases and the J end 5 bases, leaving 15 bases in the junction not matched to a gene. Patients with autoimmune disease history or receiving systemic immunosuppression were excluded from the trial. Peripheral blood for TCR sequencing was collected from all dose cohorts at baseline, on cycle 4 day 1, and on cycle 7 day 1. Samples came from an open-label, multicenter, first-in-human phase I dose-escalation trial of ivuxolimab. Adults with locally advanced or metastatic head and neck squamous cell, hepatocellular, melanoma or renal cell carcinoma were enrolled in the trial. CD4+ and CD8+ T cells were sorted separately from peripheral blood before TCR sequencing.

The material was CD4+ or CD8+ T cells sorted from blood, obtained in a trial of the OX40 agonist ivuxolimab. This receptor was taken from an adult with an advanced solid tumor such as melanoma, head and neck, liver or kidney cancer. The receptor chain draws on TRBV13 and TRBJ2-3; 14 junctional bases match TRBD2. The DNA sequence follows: TGTGCCAGCAGCGTATTAGATCCGGGACTAGCGGGAGCGAAAGATACGCAGTATTTT. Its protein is CASSVLDPGLAGAKDTQYF.